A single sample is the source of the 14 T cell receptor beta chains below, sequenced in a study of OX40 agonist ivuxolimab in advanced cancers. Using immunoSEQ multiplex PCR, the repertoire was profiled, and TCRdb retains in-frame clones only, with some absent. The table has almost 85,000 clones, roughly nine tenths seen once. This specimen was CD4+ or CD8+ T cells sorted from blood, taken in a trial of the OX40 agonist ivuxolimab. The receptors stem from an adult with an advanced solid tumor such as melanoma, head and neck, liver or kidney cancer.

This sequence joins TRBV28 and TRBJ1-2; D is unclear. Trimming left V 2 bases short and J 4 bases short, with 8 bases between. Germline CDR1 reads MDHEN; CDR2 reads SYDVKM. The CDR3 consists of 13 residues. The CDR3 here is CASSLGQLYGYTF. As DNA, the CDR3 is TGTGCCAGCAGTTTAGGTCAGCTCTATGGCTACACCTTC.

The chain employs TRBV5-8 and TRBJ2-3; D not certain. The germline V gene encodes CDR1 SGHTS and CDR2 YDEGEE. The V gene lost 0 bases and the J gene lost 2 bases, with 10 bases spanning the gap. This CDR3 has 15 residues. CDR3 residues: CASSLAVAATDTQYF. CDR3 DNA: TGTGCCAGCAGCTTGGCCGTGGCTGCCACAGATACGCAGTATTTT.

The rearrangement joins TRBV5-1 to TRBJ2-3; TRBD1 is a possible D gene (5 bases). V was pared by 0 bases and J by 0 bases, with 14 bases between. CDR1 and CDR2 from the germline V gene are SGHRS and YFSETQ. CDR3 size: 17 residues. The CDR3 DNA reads TGCGCCAGCAGCTTGGCCGGTTGGGGCCGAAGCACAGATACGCAGTATTTT. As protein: CASSLAGWGRSTDTQYF.

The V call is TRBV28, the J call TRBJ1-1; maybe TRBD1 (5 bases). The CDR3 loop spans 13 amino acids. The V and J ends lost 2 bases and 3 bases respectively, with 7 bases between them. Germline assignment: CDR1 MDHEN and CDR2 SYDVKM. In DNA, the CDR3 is TGTGCCAGCAGTTTAACAGGAGACACTGAAGCTTTCTTT. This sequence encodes CASSLTGDTEAFF.

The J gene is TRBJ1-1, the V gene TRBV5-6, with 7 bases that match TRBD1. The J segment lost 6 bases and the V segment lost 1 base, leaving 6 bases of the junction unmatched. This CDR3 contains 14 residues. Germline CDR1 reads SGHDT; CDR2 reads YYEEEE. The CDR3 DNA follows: TGTGCCAGCAGCTTGCCAGGGGGGATGTCTGAAGCTTTCTTT. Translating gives CASSLPGGMSEAFF.

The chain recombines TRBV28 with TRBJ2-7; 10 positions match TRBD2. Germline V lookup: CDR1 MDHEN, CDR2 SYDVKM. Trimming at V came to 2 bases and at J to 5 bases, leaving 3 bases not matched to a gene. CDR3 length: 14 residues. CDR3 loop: CASSLLAGANEQYF. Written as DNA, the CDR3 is TGTGCCAGCAGTTTACTAGCGGGAGCAAACGAGCAGTACTTC.

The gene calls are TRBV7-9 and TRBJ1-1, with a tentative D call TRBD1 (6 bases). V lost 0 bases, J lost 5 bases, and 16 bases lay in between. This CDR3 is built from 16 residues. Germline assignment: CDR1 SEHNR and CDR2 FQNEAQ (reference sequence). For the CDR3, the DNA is TGTGCCAGCAGCTTAGCGGGGGCAGGGAGGGGAACTGAAGCTTTCTTT. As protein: CASSLAGAGRGTEAFF.

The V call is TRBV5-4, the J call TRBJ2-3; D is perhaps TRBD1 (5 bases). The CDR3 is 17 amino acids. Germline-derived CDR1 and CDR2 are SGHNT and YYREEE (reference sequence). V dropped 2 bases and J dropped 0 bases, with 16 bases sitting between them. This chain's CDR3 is CASSFLTGLTSTDTQYF. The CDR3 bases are TGTGCCAGCAGCTTCCTTACAGGATTGACTAGCACAGATACGCAGTATTTT.

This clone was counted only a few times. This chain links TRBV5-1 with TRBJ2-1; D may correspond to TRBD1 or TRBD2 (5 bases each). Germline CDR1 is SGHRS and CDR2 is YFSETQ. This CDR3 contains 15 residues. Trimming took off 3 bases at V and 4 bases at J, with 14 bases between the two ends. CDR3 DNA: TGCGCCAGCAGCTCGGAGGCAGGGAAATACAATGAGCAGTTCTTC. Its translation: CASSSEAGKYNEQFF.

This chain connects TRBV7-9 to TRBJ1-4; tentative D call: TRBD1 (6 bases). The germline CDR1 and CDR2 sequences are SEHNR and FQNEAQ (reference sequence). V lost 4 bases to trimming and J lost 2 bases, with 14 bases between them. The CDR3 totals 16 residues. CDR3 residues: CASSSQQGSTNEKLFF. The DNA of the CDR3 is TGTGCCAGCAGCTCGCAACAGGGATCCACTAATGAAAAACTGTTTTTT.

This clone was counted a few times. The CDR3 DNA follows: TGCGCCAGCAGACCGGGACAGAACACTGAAGCTTTCTTT. This gives the protein CASRPGQNTEAFF. This sequence joins TRBV4-1 and TRBJ1-1; D may be TRBD1 (6 bases). This CDR3 region has 13 residues. V lost 6 bases and J lost 1, with 9 bases in between. Germline-derived CDR1 and CDR2 are MGHRA and YSYEKL.

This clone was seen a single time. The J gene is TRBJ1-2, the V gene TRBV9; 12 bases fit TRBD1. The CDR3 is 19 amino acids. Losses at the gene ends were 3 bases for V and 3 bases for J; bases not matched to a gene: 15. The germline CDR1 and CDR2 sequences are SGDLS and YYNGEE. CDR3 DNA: TGTGCCAGCAGCGCTGCCGGGACAGGGGGCGCCTTTATGTACTATGGCTACACCTTC. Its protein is CASSAAGTGGAFMYYGYTF.

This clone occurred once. The CDR3 sequence: CASSLTGSTDTQYF. CDR3 coding DNA: TGTGCCAGCAGCTTAACGGGGAGCACAGATACGCAGTATTTT. The chain is built from TRBV5-4 and TRBJ2-3; D is possibly TRBD2 (5 bases). The CDR3 covers 14 residues. With 2 bases removed from V and 0 bases from J, the gap between germline ends came to 7 bases. From germline, CDR1 is SGHNT and CDR2 YYREEE (reference sequence).

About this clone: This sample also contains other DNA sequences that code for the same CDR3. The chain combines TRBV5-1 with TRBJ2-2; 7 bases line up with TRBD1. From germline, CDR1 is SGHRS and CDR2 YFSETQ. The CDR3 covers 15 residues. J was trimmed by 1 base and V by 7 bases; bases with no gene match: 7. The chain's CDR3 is CASRAGTVNTGELFF. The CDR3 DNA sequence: TGCGCCAGCCGCGCCGGGACAGTGAACACCGGGGAGCTGTTTTTT. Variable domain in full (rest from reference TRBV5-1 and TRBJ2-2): KAGVTQTPRYLIKTRGQQVTLSCSPISGHRSVSWYQQTPGQGLQFLFEYFSETQRNKGNFPGRFSGRQFSNSRSEMNVSTLELGDSALYLCASRAGTVNTGELFFGEGSRLTVL.